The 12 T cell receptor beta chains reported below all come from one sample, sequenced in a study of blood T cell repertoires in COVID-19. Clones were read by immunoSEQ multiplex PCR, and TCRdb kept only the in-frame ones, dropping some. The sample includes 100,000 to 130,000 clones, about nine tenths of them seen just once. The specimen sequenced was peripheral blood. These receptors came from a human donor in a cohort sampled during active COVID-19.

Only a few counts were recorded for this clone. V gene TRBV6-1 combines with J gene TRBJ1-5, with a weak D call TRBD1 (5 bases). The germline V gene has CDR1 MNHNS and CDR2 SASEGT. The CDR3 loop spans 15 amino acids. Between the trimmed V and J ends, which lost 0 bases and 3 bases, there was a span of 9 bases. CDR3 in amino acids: CASSEAGAHNQPQHF. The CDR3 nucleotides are TGTGCCAGCAGTGAAGCAGGGGCACACAATCAGCCCCAGCATTTT.

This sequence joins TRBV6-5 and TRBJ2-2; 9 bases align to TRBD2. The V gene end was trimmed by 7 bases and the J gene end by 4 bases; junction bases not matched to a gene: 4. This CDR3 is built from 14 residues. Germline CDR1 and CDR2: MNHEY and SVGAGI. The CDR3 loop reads CASILAGSTGELFF. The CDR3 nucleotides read TGTGCCAGCATTCTAGCGGGAAGCACCGGGGAGCTGTTTTTT.

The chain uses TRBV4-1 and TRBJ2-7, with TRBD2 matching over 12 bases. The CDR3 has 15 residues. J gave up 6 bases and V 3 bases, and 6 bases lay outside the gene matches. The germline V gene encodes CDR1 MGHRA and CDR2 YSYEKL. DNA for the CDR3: TGCGCCAGCAGCCAGGCGTCTAGCGGGAGGGTCGAGCAGTACTTC. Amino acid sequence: CASSQASSGRVEQYF.

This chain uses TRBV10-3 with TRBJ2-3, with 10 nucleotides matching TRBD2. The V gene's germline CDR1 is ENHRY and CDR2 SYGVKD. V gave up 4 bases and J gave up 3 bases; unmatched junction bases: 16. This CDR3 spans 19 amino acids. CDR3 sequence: CAISAGKSGGAGGTDTQYF. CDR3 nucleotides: TGTGCCATCAGTGCCGGAAAAAGCGGGGGGGCCGGTGGGACAGATACGCAGTATTTT.

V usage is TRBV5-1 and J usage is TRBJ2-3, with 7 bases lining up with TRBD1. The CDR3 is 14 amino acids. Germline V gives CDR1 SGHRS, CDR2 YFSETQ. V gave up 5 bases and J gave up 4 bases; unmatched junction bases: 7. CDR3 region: CASRWAGGSDTQYF. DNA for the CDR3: TGCGCCAGCAGGTGGGCAGGGGGATCAGATACGCAGTATTTT. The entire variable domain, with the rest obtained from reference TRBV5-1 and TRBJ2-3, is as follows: KAGVTQTPRYLIKTRGQQVTLSCSPISGHRSVSWYQQTPGQGLQFLFEYFSETQRNKGNFPGRFSGRQFSNSRSEMNVSTLELGDSALYLCASRWAGGSDTQYFGPGTRLTVL.

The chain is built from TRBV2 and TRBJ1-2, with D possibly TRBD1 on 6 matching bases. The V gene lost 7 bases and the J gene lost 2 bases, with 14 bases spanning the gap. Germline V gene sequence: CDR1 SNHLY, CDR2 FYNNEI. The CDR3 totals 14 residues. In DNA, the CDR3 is TGTGCCAGCAAGAAAGAGGGGGTAAACTATGGCTACACCTTC. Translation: CASKKEGVNYGYTF. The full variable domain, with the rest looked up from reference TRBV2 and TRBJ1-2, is EPEVTQTPSHQVTQMGQEVILRCVPISNHLYFYWYRQILGQKVEFLVSFYNNEISEKSEIFDDQFSVERPDGSNFTLKIRSTKLEDSAMYFCASKKEGVNYGYTFGSGTRLTVV.

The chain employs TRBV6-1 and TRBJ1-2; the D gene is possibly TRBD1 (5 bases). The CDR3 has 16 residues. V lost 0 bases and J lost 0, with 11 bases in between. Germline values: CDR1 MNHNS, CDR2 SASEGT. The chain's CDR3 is CASSEAVGASNYGYTF. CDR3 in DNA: TGTGCCAGCAGTGAAGCAGTTGGGGCTTCTAACTATGGCTACACCTTC.

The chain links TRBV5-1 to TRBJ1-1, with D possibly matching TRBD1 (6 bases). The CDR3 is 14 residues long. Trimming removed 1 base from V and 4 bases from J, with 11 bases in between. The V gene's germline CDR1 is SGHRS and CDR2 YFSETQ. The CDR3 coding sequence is TGCGCCAGCAGCTTGTCAAGCAGGGGCACTGAAGCTTTCTTT. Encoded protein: CASSLSSRGTEAFF.

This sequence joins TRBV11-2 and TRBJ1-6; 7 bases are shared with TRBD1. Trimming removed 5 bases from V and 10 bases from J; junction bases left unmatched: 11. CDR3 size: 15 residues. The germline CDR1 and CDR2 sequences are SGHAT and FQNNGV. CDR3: CASSQDRVRESPLHF. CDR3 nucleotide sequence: TGTGCCAGCAGCCAAGACAGGGTTAGGGAATCACCCCTCCACTTT.

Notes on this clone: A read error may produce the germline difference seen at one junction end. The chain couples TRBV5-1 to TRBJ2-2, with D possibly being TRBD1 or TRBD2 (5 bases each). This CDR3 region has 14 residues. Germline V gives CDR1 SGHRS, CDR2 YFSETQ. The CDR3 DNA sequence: TGCGCCAGCAGTTTGGGACGGGGCACCGGGGAGCTGTTTTTT. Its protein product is CASSLGRGTGELFF.

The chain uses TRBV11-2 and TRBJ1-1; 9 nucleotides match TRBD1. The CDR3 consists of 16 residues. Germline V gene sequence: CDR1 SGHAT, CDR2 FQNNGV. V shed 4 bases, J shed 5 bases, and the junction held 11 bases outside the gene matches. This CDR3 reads CASSSGQGPLGTEAFF. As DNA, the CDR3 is TGTGCCAGCAGCTCGGGACAGGGCCCTCTGGGGACTGAAGCTTTCTTT.

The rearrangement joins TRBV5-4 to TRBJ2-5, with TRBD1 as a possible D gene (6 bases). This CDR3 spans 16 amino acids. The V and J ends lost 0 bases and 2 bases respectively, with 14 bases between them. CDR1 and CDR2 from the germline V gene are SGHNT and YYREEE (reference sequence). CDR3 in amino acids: CASSLETGPGQETQYF. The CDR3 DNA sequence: TGTGCCAGCAGCTTGGAGACAGGCCCGGGACAAGAGACCCAGTACTTC.